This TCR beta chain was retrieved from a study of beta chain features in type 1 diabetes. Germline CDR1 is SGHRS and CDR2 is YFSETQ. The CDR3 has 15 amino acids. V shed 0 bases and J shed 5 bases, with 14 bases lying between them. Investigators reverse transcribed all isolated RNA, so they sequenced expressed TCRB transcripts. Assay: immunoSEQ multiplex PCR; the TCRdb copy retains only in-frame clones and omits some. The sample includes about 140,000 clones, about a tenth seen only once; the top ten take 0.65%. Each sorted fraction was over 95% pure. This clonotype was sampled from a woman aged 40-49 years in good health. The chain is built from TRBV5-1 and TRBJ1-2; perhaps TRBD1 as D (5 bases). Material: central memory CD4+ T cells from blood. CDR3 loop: CASSLGFGGEYGYTF. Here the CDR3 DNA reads TGCGCCAGCAGCTTGGGCTTCGGGGGAGAATATGGCTACACCTTC.